The 7 T cell receptor beta chains reported below all come from one sample, sequenced in a study of T cells and copy number aberrations in small-cell lung cancer (dated by TCRdb to the early 2020s). Library creation used the immunoSEQ multiplex PCR assay. TCRdb holds this immuneACCESS table with in-frame rearrangements only. Some clones are missing; in checked studies, unresolved V genes explain under half, and the rest has no known cause. For this sample there are over 900 clones; about 94% appear just once. The leading ten clones occupy roughly 2.2% of the sample. The sample comprised tumor tissue. The receptors stem from a woman aged 45 to 65 with small cell lung cancer.

The genes are TRBV11-2 and TRBJ1-6; D is perhaps TRBD1 (6 bases). Germline CDR1 reads SGHAT; CDR2 reads FQNNGV. Between the trimmed V and J ends, which lost 5 bases and 8 bases, there was a span of 19 bases. CDR3 length: 16 amino acids. CDR3 region: CASSPVGGPYHSPLHF. CDR3 bases: TGTGCCAGCAGCCCCGTGGGGGGCCCGTATCATTCACCCCTCCACTTT.

The chain links TRBV2 to TRBJ1-4, with 8 nucleotides matching TRBD1. V gave up 6 bases and J gave up 2 bases; unmatched junction bases: 5. This CDR3 has 15 residues. Germline-derived CDR1 and CDR2 are SNHLY and FYNNEI. Here the CDR3 DNA reads TGTGCCAGCAGGGCCCGACAGGGGACTAATGAAAAACTGTTTTTT. This gives the protein CASRARQGTNEKLFF. The whole variable domain, filled in from reference TRBV2 and TRBJ1-4, reads EPEVTQTPSHQVTQMGQEVILRCVPISNHLYFYWYRQILGQKVEFLVSFYNNEISEKSEIFDDQFSVERPDGSNFTLKIRSTKLEDSAMYFCASRARQGTNEKLFFGSGTQLSVL.

The chain recombines TRBV7-2 with TRBJ1-2; TRBD1 aligns across 7 bases. From germline, CDR1 is SGHTA and CDR2 FQGNSA. J lost 6 bases, V lost 3 bases, and 13 bases had no gene match. This CDR3 is built from 16 residues. The CDR3 reads CASSLGTHRGGHGYTF. The DNA for the CDR3 is TGTGCCAGCAGCTTGGGTACTCACAGGGGAGGGCATGGCTACACCTTC.

The chain carries TRBV19 and TRBJ1-5, with 7 bases lining up with TRBD1. The CDR3 contains 16 residues. Germline values: CDR1 LNHDA, CDR2 SQIVND (reference sequence). Unmatched junction bases numbered 6, after V lost 4 bases and J lost 0 bases. In DNA, the CDR3 is TGTGCCAGTAGTACAGGGGGTATCGTTAGCAATCAGCCCCAGCATTTT. This encodes CASSTGGIVSNQPQHF. Full variable domain (missing parts from reference TRBV19 and TRBJ1-5): DGGITQSPKYLFRKEGQNVTLSCEQNLNHDAMYWYRQDPGQGLRLIYYSQIVNDFQKGDIAEGYSVSREKKESFPLTVTSAQKNPTAFYLCASSTGGIVSNQPQHFGDGTRLSIL.

This chain links TRBV29-1 with TRBJ2-7; D not resolved. The CDR3 length is 14 residues. The germline V gene encodes CDR1 SQVTM and CDR2 ANQGSEA. Trimming took off 2 bases at V and 2 bases at J, with 13 bases between the two ends. This CDR3 reads CSVEIPANPYEQYF. The CDR3 nucleotides are TGCAGCGTTGAAATCCCCGCGAACCCCTACGAGCAGTACTTC.

The chain has TRBV6-1 and TRBJ1-1; no reliable D call. Trimming cost V 4 bases and J 4 bases, with 13 bases left between them. The CDR3 is 14 amino acids. The germline V gene has CDR1 MNHNS and CDR2 SASEGT. The CDR3 is CASSAGFDLTEAFF. The DNA of the CDR3 is TGTGCCAGCAGTGCCGGGTTCGATCTCACTGAAGCTTTCTTT.

V and J are TRBV19 and TRBJ1-5; D gene ambiguous. Trimming stripped 6 bases from V and 0 bases from J, with 12 bases between. This CDR3 is built from 15 residues. Per the germline V gene, CDR1 is LNHDA and CDR2 is SQIVND (reference sequence). The CDR3 DNA reads as TGTGCCAGTAGGACACTTCGCCTTAGCAATCAGCCCCAGCATTTT. Its protein product is CASRTLRLSNQPQHF.